Below, 25 T cell receptor beta chains from the same sample are listed, as sequenced in a study of T cell responses to AZD1222 COVID-19 vaccine. Assay used: immunoSEQ multiplex PCR; TCRdb lists only in-frame clones, some missing. The table lists about 68,000 clones, around 83% of them singletons. This specimen consisted of peripheral blood, obtained on day 0 of AZD1222 vaccination. These TCRs come from an adult in good health.

This clone was seen only a few times. This sequence joins TRBV19 and TRBJ2-7; maybe TRBD1 (5 bases). Germline CDR1 reads LNHDA; CDR2 reads SQIVND (reference sequence). This CDR3 is 14 amino acids long. V lost 3 bases and J 6 bases, leaving 15 bases between the germline ends. CDR3: CASSIGQGISEQYF. The CDR3 DNA reads as TGTGCCAGTAGTATCGGGCAGGGCATCTCCGAGCAGTACTTC. Complete variable domain (other parts from reference TRBV19 and TRBJ2-7): DGGITQSPKYLFRKEGQNVTLSCEQNLNHDAMYWYRQDPGQGLRLIYYSQIVNDFQKGDIAEGYSVSREKKESFPLTVTSAQKNPTAFYLCASSIGQGISEQYFGPGTRLTVT.

For the CDR3, the DNA is TGTGCCAGCAGTCCTATCTCAGAGGAAAAACTGTTTTTT. Translation: CASSPISEEKLFF. The chain employs TRBV2 and TRBJ1-4, with D hard to call. Germline V lookup: CDR1 SNHLY, CDR2 FYNNEI. The CDR3 runs to 13 residues. V was trimmed by 5 bases and J by 8 bases, leaving 12 bases between them. Looking up the rest from reference TRBV2 and TRBJ1-4 gives the full variable domain: EPEVTQTPSHQVTQMGQEVILRCVPISNHLYFYWYRQILGQKVEFLVSFYNNEISEKSEIFDDQFSVERPDGSNFTLKIRSTKLEDSAMYFCASSPISEEKLFFGSGTQLSVL.

The V and J genes are TRBV29-1 and TRBJ2-7; D not certain. V lost 2 bases to trimming and J lost 0 bases, with 8 bases between them. Germline V gene sequence: CDR1 SQVTM, CDR2 ANQGSEA. This CDR3 spans 13 amino acids. The CDR3 is CSVELLNSYEQYF. Here the CDR3 DNA reads TGCAGCGTTGAATTGCTGAACTCCTACGAGCAGTACTTC.

The chain couples TRBV7-3 to TRBJ1-1; tentative D call: TRBD1 (5 bases). V dropped 4 bases and J dropped 6 bases, with 18 bases sitting between them. Germline V gene sequence: CDR1 SGHTA, CDR2 FQGTGA. The CDR3 runs to 15 residues. In DNA, the CDR3 is TGTGCCAGCAGCTCATCAGGGAGATCGTTGGCTGAAGCTTTCTTT. It is translated as CASSSSGRSLAEAFF.

In this sample, this clone turned up a few times. Written as DNA, the CDR3 is TGTGCCAGCAGTTTAAGCGGCGGAAACACCATATATTTT. Its translation is CASSLSGGNTIYF. The chain joins TRBV28 to TRBJ1-3; no reliable D call. CDR1 is MDHEN and CDR2 is SYDVKM in the germline V gene. The ends were cut back, 2 bases at V and 4 bases at J, with 6 bases in the middle. CDR3 size: 13 residues.

The CDR3 DNA follows: TGTGCCAGCGAAAGGGCCCCGAACACTGAAGCTTTCTTT. The encoded protein is CASERAPNTEAFF. V is TRBV27 and J is TRBJ1-1; D not resolved. The CDR3 covers 13 residues. V lost 8 bases to trimming and J lost 1 base, with 11 bases between them. CDR1 and CDR2 from the germline V gene are MNHEY and SMNVEV (reference sequence).

The chain uses TRBV25-1 and TRBJ1-2; 7 bases are a match to TRBD1. Germline values: CDR1 MGHDK, CDR2 SYGVNS. The CDR3 runs 15 residues. V was pared by 5 bases and J by 8 bases, with 14 bases of the junction left unmatched. CDR3 in DNA: TGTGCCAGCAGTCCACCCCGAAGGGGGCTCCAAGGCTACACCTTC. Residues: CASSPPRRGLQGYTF.

The rearrangement joins TRBV11-3 to TRBJ2-2; perhaps TRBD1 as D (5 bases). V was pared by 4 bases and J by 2 bases, with 11 bases between. This CDR3 comprises 15 residues. Per germline, CDR1 SGHNT and CDR2 YENEEA. The CDR3 protein is CASSSRQTNTGELFF. The CDR3 region has the DNA TGTGCCAGCAGCTCACGACAGACCAACACCGGGGAGCTGTTTTTT.

This chain links TRBV30 with TRBJ1-1; D is ambiguous. From germline, CDR1 is GTSNPN and CDR2 SVGIG (reference sequence). This CDR3 region has 16 residues. Trimming cost V 3 bases and J 2 bases, with 19 bases left between them. In DNA, the CDR3 is TGTGCCTGGAGAACCAAGGGTGAGGGCGGAAACACTGAAGCTTTCTTT. This codes for CAWRTKGEGGNTEAFF. Based on the CDR3 plus reference TRBV30 and TRBJ1-1, the full variable domain is SQTIHQWPATLVQPVGSPLSLECTVEGTSNPNLYWYRQAAGRGLQLLFYSVGIGQISSEVPQNLSASRPQDRQFILSSKKLLLSDSGFYLCAWRTKGEGGNTEAFFGQGTRLTVV.

Ten or more counts support this clone. This rearrangement joins TRBV19 to TRBJ1-2; 10 bases line up with TRBD1. Germline lookup yields CDR1 LNHDA and CDR2 SQIVND (reference sequence). V was clipped by 5 bases and J by 4 bases; unmatched bases: 7. The CDR3 spans 15 residues. The CDR3 spells CASSGTGAVGYGYTF. The DNA for the CDR3 is TGTGCCAGTAGTGGGACAGGGGCCGTCGGCTATGGCTACACCTTC.

The genes are TRBV2 and TRBJ2-3; D is undetermined. The V gene lost 3 bases and the J gene lost 0 bases, with 7 bases spanning the gap. Per the germline V gene, CDR1 is SNHLY and CDR2 is FYNNEI. CDR3 length equals 14 residues. The CDR3 reads CASSESSSTDTQYF. The CDR3, as DNA: TGTGCCAGCAGTGAGAGTTCTAGCACAGATACGCAGTATTTT.

The chain employs TRBV3-1 (or the pseudogene TRBV3-2) and TRBJ2-2; D ambiguous. This CDR3 spans 11 amino acids. V was pared by 4 bases and J by 4 bases, with 1 base between. Germline V gene sequence: CDR1 LGHDT, CDR2 YNNKEL (reference sequence). The CDR3 DNA follows: TGTGCCAGCAGCCGCACCGGGGAGCTGTTTTTT. Its protein is CASSRTGELFF.

The chain is built from TRBV19 and TRBJ2-1; 9 bases are a match to TRBD2. Germline CDR1 and CDR2: LNHDA and SQIVND (reference sequence). The CDR3 covers 16 residues. V lost 3 bases to trimming and J lost 6 bases; unmatched junction nucleotides: 9. CDR3 coding DNA: TGTGCCAGTAGTATTAGCGGGGGACCCGCTGGCAATGAGCAGTTCTTC. Translation gives CASSISGGPAGNEQFF.

The J gene is TRBJ2-3, the V gene TRBV19, with D perhaps matching TRBD2 (5 bases). Trimming removed 2 bases at V and 9 bases at J, with 18 bases between. From germline, CDR1 is LNHDA and CDR2 SQIVND (reference sequence). The CDR3 has 15 amino acids. For the CDR3, the DNA is TGTGCCAGTAGTATACGGGCAAGGGCGGGCGCCACGCAGTATTTT. Encoded protein: CASSIRARAGATQYF.

This clone is a singleton in its sample. The V gene is TRBV3-1 (or the pseudogene TRBV3-2), the J gene TRBJ2-7; no reliable D call. The germline V gene encodes CDR1 LGHDT and CDR2 YNNKEL (reference sequence). The CDR3 is made up of 12 amino acids. V shed 1 base and J shed 3 bases, with 4 bases lying between them. CDR3 DNA sequence: TGTGCCAGCAGCCAAGCGATCTACGAGCAGTACTTC. The encoded protein is CASSQAIYEQYF.

The V call is TRBV29-1, the J call TRBJ1-1, with a possible D match to TRBD1 (5 bases). The CDR3 spans 12 residues. Germline CDR1 is SQVTM and CDR2 is ANQGSEA. V was trimmed by 5 bases and J by 2 bases, leaving 9 bases between them. In nucleotides, the CDR3 is TGCAGCGTTTACAGGACAAACACTGAAGCTTTCTTT. Amino acid sequence: CSVYRTNTEAFF. Full variable domain (missing parts from reference TRBV29-1 and TRBJ1-1): SAVISQKPSRDICQRGTSLTIQCQVDSQVTMMFWYRQQPGQSLTLIATANQGSEATYESGFVIDKFPISRPNLTFSTLTVSNMSPEDSSIYLCSVYRTNTEAFFGQGTRLTVV.

V usage is TRBV30 and J usage is TRBJ2-3, with no clear D. This CDR3 contains 14 residues. Trimming left V 4 bases short and J 1 base short, with 12 bases between. Germline V gene lookup returns CDR1 GTSNPN and CDR2 SVGIG (reference sequence). CDR3 protein: CAWNPNLGTDTQYF. For the CDR3, the DNA is TGTGCCTGGAACCCAAACTTGGGCACAGATACGCAGTATTTT.

This sequence joins TRBV7-2 and TRBJ2-7; D not resolved. This CDR3 is built from 11 residues. Germline CDR1 is SGHTA and CDR2 is FQGNSA. The germline V and J ends were trimmed by 2 bases and 5 bases, with 4 bases remaining between them. The CDR3 DNA follows: TGTGCCAGCAGCTTATTCCACGAGCAGTACTTC. This translates into CASSLFHEQYF.

V usage is TRBV5-4 and J usage is TRBJ2-3; TRBD2 agrees at 12 bases. V was pared by 0 bases and J by 2 bases, with 4 bases of the junction left unmatched. The CDR3 runs to 17 residues. The germline gives CDR1 SGHNT, CDR2 YYREEE (reference sequence). The CDR3 loop is CASSLGLAGAATDTQYF. The CDR3 nucleotides read TGTGCCAGCAGCTTGGGACTAGCGGGGGCCGCCACAGATACGCAGTATTTT.

The chain joins TRBV10-3 to TRBJ2-3, with 10 positions matching TRBD2. With 5 bases clipped from V and 4 bases from J, the junction kept 9 bases outside the gene matches. This CDR3 is built from 16 residues. Germline V lookup: CDR1 ENHRY, CDR2 SYGVKD. CDR3 DNA sequence: TGTGCCATCAGTTTCGCCGCCGGGACTAGCGCAGATACGCAGTATTTT. Translating it yields CAISFAAGTSADTQYF.

The chain employs TRBV28 and TRBJ2-2; possibly TRBD1 for D (6 bases). Trimming took 11 bases from V and 2 from J, leaving 12 bases between them. Germline lookup yields CDR1 MDHEN and CDR2 SYDVKM. The length of the CDR3 is 13 residues. The CDR3 DNA is TGTGCCTACCTGGACAGAAACACCGGGGAGCTGTTTTTT. As protein: CAYLDRNTGELFF.

This chain links TRBV28 with TRBJ1-4; a weak D match, TRBD1 (5 bases). This CDR3 spans 14 amino acids. V was trimmed by 6 bases and J by 4 bases, leaving 12 bases between them. Germline CDR1 MDHEN, CDR2 SYDVKM. The CDR3 region has the DNA TGTGCCAGCAGCTCCGGGACGGTTAATGAAAAACTGTTTTTT. Translated, it gives CASSSGTVNEKLFF.

The J gene is TRBJ2-1, the V gene TRBV9, with D tentatively TRBD2 (5 bases). The CDR3 extends over 17 amino acids. The V end lost 0 bases, the J end lost 0 bases, and 13 bases lay between the germline ends. The germline V gene encodes CDR1 SGDLS and CDR2 YYNGEE. CDR3 region: CASSVGLEGFSYNEQFF. For the CDR3, the DNA is TGTGCCAGCAGCGTAGGGCTCGAGGGCTTCTCCTACAATGAGCAGTTCTTC.

This sequence joins TRBV4-2 and TRBJ2-3; D is ambiguous. Germline lookup yields CDR1 LGHNA and CDR2 YNFKEQ. CDR3 length equals 17 residues. The V and J ends lost 0 bases and 4 bases respectively, with 17 bases between them. In DNA form, the CDR3 reads TGTGCCAGCAGCCAAGATTTGACTGCCGGGCCCCCAGATACGCAGTATTTT. It specifies CASSQDLTAGPPDTQYF.

J is TRBJ1-4 and V is TRBV11-2, with D perhaps matching TRBD1 (6 bases). Germline CDR1 SGHAT, CDR2 FQNNGV. Trimming left V 4 bases short and J 8 bases short, with 17 bases between. The CDR3 has 15 amino acids. The DNA for the CDR3 is TGTGCCAGCAGCTCCAACAGGGCCCCCGGGGAAAAACTGTTTTTT. Amino acid sequence: CASSSNRAPGEKLFF.